A single sample is the source of the 19 T cell receptor beta chains below, sequenced in a study of regulatory T cells in long-lasting Graves disease. This sample's time point: newly diagnosed GD, antithyroid drugs for less than 3 months. Generation of the TCR library employed RNA extracted from PBMCs. To make TCR beta libraries, researchers used iRepertoire HTBI primers and Arm-PCR of CDR3 regions. Each CDR3 protein is one row after TCRdb ran MiXCR on the multiplex PCR reads. Of about 540,000 distinct CDR3 sequences listed, approximately 15% are singletons. The same data also contributed to another study, on T cells in Graves' hyperthyroidism and ophthalmopathy.

Sequencing used peripheral blood mononuclear cells (PBMCs), obtained at new diagnosis, from a patient treated with antithyroid drugs. The receptors derive from a young man with Graves disease.

This clonotype was recorded at least ten times. The chain links TRBV30 to TRBJ2-7; D remains unclear. Germline values: CDR1 GTSNPN, CDR2 SVGIG (reference sequence). The CDR3 length is 15 residues. V lost 0 bases and J 0 bases, leaving 12 bases between the germline ends. The CDR3 loop reads CAWSVPRTFSYEQYF. The DNA of the CDR3 is TGTGCCTGGAGTGTACCCAGGACCTTCTCCTACGAGCAGTACTTC.

V is TRBV12-3 or TRBV12-4 and J is TRBJ1-5, with TRBD1 matching over 7 bases. Unmatched junction bases numbered 12, after V lost 5 bases and J lost 2 bases. The CDR3 is made up of 17 amino acids. CDR3 loop: CASSPPGGGTGNQPQHF. The CDR3, as DNA: TGTGCCAGCAGTCCTCCAGGGGGAGGGACAGGCAATCAGCCCCAGCATTTT.

A few counts support this clonotype. V gene TRBV3-1 combines with J gene TRBJ2-1; 7 positions match TRBD1. J was trimmed by 5 bases and V by 3 bases; bases with no gene match: 4. The CDR3 has 14 amino acids. Germline CDR1 is LGHDT and CDR2 is YNNKEL (reference sequence). The CDR3 sequence: CASSQDRSDNEQFF. As DNA, the CDR3 is TGTGCCAGCAGCCAGGACAGGTCTGACAATGAGCAGTTCTTC.

This clonotype was detected many times. The V gene is TRBV10-3, the J gene TRBJ2-2; D gene ambiguous. The V gene lost 3 bases and the J gene lost 8 bases, with 4 bases spanning the gap. Germline-derived CDR1 and CDR2 are ENHRY and SYGVKD. The CDR3 runs to 11 residues. CDR3 residues: CAISENGELFF. The CDR3, as DNA: TGTGCCATCAGTGAAAATGGGGAGCTGTTTTTT.

About this clonotype itself: At one of its ends the junction is not consistent with the germline gene, which may arise from a read error. The rearrangement links TRBV5-6 to TRBJ2-7, with D uncertain. Germline lookup yields CDR1 SGHDT and CDR2 YYEEEE. The CDR3 runs 15 residues. CDR3 amino acids: CASSLGTVPSYEQHF. In nucleotides, the CDR3 is TGTGCCAGCAGCTTGGGGACGGTCCCCTCCTACGAGCAGCACTTC.

This clonotype has at least ten counts. The chain couples TRBV5-1 to TRBJ2-7; 10 nucleotides agree with TRBD2. From germline, CDR1 is SGHRS and CDR2 YFSETQ. V shed 4 bases and J 3 bases; nucleotides not matched to a gene: 7. The CDR3 has 15 amino acids. The CDR3, as DNA: TGCGCCAGCAGCCCTCCTGTAGCGGGAGGCTACGAGCAGTACTTC. Protein product: CASSPPVAGGYEQYF.

The chain combines TRBV5-5 with TRBJ1-2; D unresolved. Germline V gene data show CDR1 as SGHKS and CDR2 as YYEKEE (reference sequence). Trimming removed 1 base from V and 6 bases from J, with 13 bases in between. The CDR3 has 14 residues. The CDR3 loop reads CASSLNRAADGYTF. As DNA, the CDR3 is TGTGCCAGCAGCTTGAACAGAGCAGCGGATGGCTACACCTTC. The variable domain in full, completed from reference TRBV5-5 and TRBJ1-2, reads DAGVTQSPTHLIKTRGQQVTLRCSPISGHKSVSWYQQVLGQGPQFIFQYYEKEERGRGNFPDRFSARQFPNYSSELNVNALLLGDSALYLCASSLNRAADGYTFGSGTRLTVV.

This clonotype was recorded at least ten times. The chain joins TRBV7-2 to TRBJ2-2, with TRBD2 matching over 8 bases. CDR3 size: 15 residues. In germline, CDR1 is SGHTA, CDR2 FQGNSA. J lost 7 bases, V lost 5 bases, and 9 bases had no gene match. Here the CDR3 reads CASSRDRRGGGELFF. The DNA of the CDR3 is TGTGCCAGCAGCCGGGACCGTCGGGGGGGCGGGGAGCTGTTTTTT.

In regard to this clonotype: This may be a read error, as it is one base from a much larger clone. The chain couples TRBV12-3 or TRBV12-4 to TRBJ2-7; 11 nucleotides align to TRBD2. V lost 10 bases, J lost 9 bases, and 20 bases stayed unmatched. The CDR3 has 16 amino acids. Here the CDR3 reads CATRKSPGTSGDMQYF. CDR3 sequence (DNA): TGTGCCACCAGGAAATCCCCAGGGACTAGCGGAGATATGCAGTACTTC.

This clonotype was observed at least ten times. The J gene is TRBJ2-2, the V gene TRBV20-1, with TRBD1 matching over 9 bases. V lost 3 bases, J lost 3 bases, and 5 bases stayed unmatched. CDR3 length: 15 residues. The germline V gene encodes CDR1 DFQATT and CDR2 SNEGSKA (reference sequence). CDR3 sequence reads: CSASPQGADTGELFF. CDR3 DNA: TGCAGTGCTAGCCCACAGGGGGCGGACACCGGGGAGCTGTTTTTT.

This clonotype was recorded many times. The chain links TRBV2 to TRBJ2-5, with 9 positions matching TRBD1. The CDR3 spans 14 residues. Germline V lookup: CDR1 SNHLY, CDR2 FYNNEI. J gave up 5 bases and V 4 bases, and 5 bases lay outside the gene matches. The chain's CDR3 is CASSGDRAQETQYF. CDR3 sequence (DNA): TGTGCCAGCAGTGGGGACAGGGCGCAGGAGACCCAGTACTTC.

Many counts were recorded for this clonotype. This sequence joins TRBV2 and TRBJ2-5, with TRBD2 matching 11 bases. CDR1 and CDR2 from the germline V gene are SNHLY and FYNNEI. The J segment lost 2 bases and the V segment lost 10 bases, leaving 6 bases of the junction unmatched. The CDR3 runs 14 residues. The CDR3: CATEGLAEQETQYF. CDR3 bases: TGTGCCACAGAGGGACTAGCGGAACAAGAGACCCAGTACTTC.

In its sample, this clonotype was seen a few times. The chain recombines TRBV9 with TRBJ2-7; D is uncertain. Germline CDR1 is SGDLS and CDR2 is YYNGEE. This CDR3 contains 13 residues. V was pared by 4 bases and J by 5 bases, with 13 bases between. Here the CDR3 DNA reads TGTGCCAGCAGCCAATCAGGTGGAAACGAGCAGTACTTC. Its protein product is CASSQSGGNEQYF.

There are many counts of this clonotype. V usage is TRBV10-1 and J usage is TRBJ2-1; 9 bases align to TRBD2. J gave up 7 bases and V 3 bases, and 13 bases lay outside the gene matches. The CDR3 is made up of 17 amino acids. CDR1 WNHNN and CDR2 SYGVQD come from the germline V gene (reference sequence). CDR3 DNA sequence: TGCGCCAGCAGTGATCATCGGCGGGAGGGCCGGGGGAATGAGCAGTTCTTC. It translates to CASSDHRREGRGNEQFF.

This clonotype has a count of ten or more. The J gene is TRBJ1-1, the V gene TRBV11-2; the D is unclear. Trimming pared 3 bases from V and 11 bases from J, leaving 10 bases between. The germline V gene encodes CDR1 SGHAT and CDR2 FQNNGV. The CDR3 has 11 residues. The CDR3, as DNA: TGTGCCAGCAGCTTGTCAACGAGGGCTTTCTTT. Residues: CASSLSTRAFF.

The table lists this clonotype with a few counts. The V and J genes are TRBV19 and TRBJ2-2, with D perhaps TRBD2 (6 bases). CDR3 size: 15 residues. With 4 bases removed from V and 5 bases from J, the gap between germline ends came to 14 bases. Germline CDR1 is LNHDA and CDR2 is SQIVND (reference sequence). CDR3 nucleotide sequence: TGTGCCAGTAGTAAGAAGGGCGGGAATACCGGGGAGCTGTTTTTT. Amino acid sequence: CASSKKGGNTGELFF.

As concerns this clonotype: A much larger clone differs by one base, so this may be a read error. The chain employs TRBV29-1 and TRBJ2-3; the match to TRBD2 covers 7 bases. The CDR3 is made up of 17 amino acids. V dropped 1 base and J dropped 2; count of bases not matched to a gene: 12. The germline gives CDR1 SQVTM, CDR2 ANQGSEA. This CDR3 is CSVEVFVGGVVTDTQYF. The CDR3 region has the DNA TGCAGCGTTGAAGTCTTTGTGGGAGGGGTGGTCACAGATACGCAGTATTTT.

This clonotype has at least ten counts. The chain employs TRBV14 and TRBJ2-1, with D tentatively TRBD1 or TRBD2 (7 bases each). Per the germline V gene, CDR1 is SGHDN and CDR2 is FVKESK. The CDR3 has 16 amino acids. V was trimmed by 7 bases and J by 10 bases, leaving 26 bases between them. CDR3 sequence: CASTSGGGPVWGEQFF. DNA for the CDR3: TGTGCCAGCACCTCAGGGGGGGGGCCCGTTTGGGGCGAGCAGTTCTTC. The full variable domain, completed using reference TRBV14 and TRBJ2-1, is EAGVTQFPSHSVIEKGQTVTLRCDPISGHDNLYWYRRVMGKEIKFLLHFVKESKQDESGMPNNRFLAERTGGTYSTLKVQPAELEDSGVYFCASTSGGGPVWGEQFFGPGTRLTVL.

In the case of this clonotype: A much larger clone is a single base away; this may be a read error. The V gene is TRBV30, the J gene TRBJ2-3; perhaps TRBD2 as D (6 bases). CDR1 GTSNPN and CDR2 SVGIG come from the germline V gene (reference sequence). Trimming removed 8 bases at V and 6 bases at J, with 21 bases between. The CDR3 length is 14 residues. The CDR3 loop is CAGGTGTTGDTQYF. The CDR3 DNA reads TGTGCCGGGGGGACCGGGACCACGGGGGATACGCAGTATTTT.